This T cell receptor (beta chain) emerged from a study of cytomegalovirus exposure and HLA in healthy donors. At the level of the study: As released early, the data held 65 million to 90 million unique TCRs from HLA-typed donors. Findings of the study overall: It was 160 or so TCR beta chains that were listed as cytomegalovirus-associated.

The PCR had 60 Vbeta and 13 Jbeta primers. The repertoire was sequenced with immunoSEQ multiplex PCR; TCRdb's copy has only in-frame clones and lacks some. The profile shows hundreds of thousands of clones, just over 70% of them singletons. Germline lookup yields CDR1 SEHNR and CDR2 FQNEAQ (reference sequence). The CDR3 consists of 16 residues. V lost 1 base to trimming and J lost 3 bases, with 13 bases between them. Details on this clone: Its antigen remains unknown.

The TCR sequence derives from a female donor in good health and CMV-seronegative. The chain recombines TRBV7-9 with TRBJ1-5; TRBD1 might be the D (5 bases). Sequenced input: PBMCs. The CDR3, as DNA: TGTGCCAGCAGCTTAGAGGGGCAGGCGCCCAATCAGCCCCAGCATTTT. Amino acid sequence: CASSLEGQAPNQPQHF.